One and the same sample provided the 15 T cell receptor beta chains below, sequenced in a study of blood T cell repertoires in COVID-19. Method: immunoSEQ multiplex PCR; TCRdb's copy keeps in-frame clones and lacks some. The sample includes about 290,000 clones, approximately 88% of them seen just once. Input material: PBMCs or T cells enriched from blood (not recorded which). The receptors were sampled from a woman aged 40 to 50 who had recovered from COVID-19.

This CDR3 reads CASSQVRGQTGELFF. The CDR3 DNA is TGTGCCAGCTCGCAAGTGAGGGGACAAACCGGGGAGCTGTTTTTT. V usage is TRBV18 and J usage is TRBJ2-2, with D possibly being TRBD1 (6 bases). The CDR3 covers 15 residues. Trimming took 6 bases from V and 5 from J, leaving 16 bases between them. Germline V gives CDR1 KGHSH, CDR2 LQKENI.

This clone turned up a few times. The V gene is TRBV27, the J gene TRBJ1-5; no clear D. CDR3 length: 17 amino acids. The germline V gene encodes CDR1 MNHEY and CDR2 SMNVEV (reference sequence). V was clipped by 7 bases and J by 7 bases, with 26 bases between them. CDR3 loop: CASMGVSTTDSAQPQHF. CDR3 DNA sequence: TGTGCCAGCATGGGTGTAAGCACCACAGATTCTGCGCAGCCCCAGCATTTT.

The rearrangement links TRBV19 to TRBJ2-3; D remains ambiguous. V dropped 2 bases and J dropped 0 bases, with 15 bases sitting between them. The germline gives CDR1 LNHDA, CDR2 SQIVND (reference sequence). The CDR3 is made up of 17 amino acids. The CDR3 protein is CASSIFSLRHSTDTQYF. In DNA form, the CDR3 reads TGTGCCAGTAGTATATTCAGTCTGAGGCATAGCACAGATACGCAGTATTTT.

The chain joins TRBV5-1 to TRBJ2-1; D might be TRBD1 (6 bases). The CDR3 is 18 amino acids. CDR1 SGHRS and CDR2 YFSETQ come from the germline V gene. The germline V and J ends were trimmed by 4 bases and 0 bases, with 20 bases remaining between them. The CDR3, as DNA: TGCGCCAGCAGCCTAAGACCGACAGGAGACAGCTCCTACAATGAGCAGTTCTTC. Amino acid sequence: CASSLRPTGDSSYNEQFF.

V gene TRBV27 combines with J gene TRBJ2-7; D might be TRBD1 (5 bases). The CDR3 spans 15 residues. Trimming stripped 9 bases from V and 0 bases from J, with 18 bases between. Germline CDR1 MNHEY, CDR2 SMNVEV (reference sequence). In DNA, the CDR3 is TGTGCCAGTCAAAGGGGCGGAGCAGACTCCTACGAGCAGTACTTC. This encodes CASQRGGADSYEQYF.

V and J are TRBV4-3 and TRBJ2-1, with D maybe TRBD2 (6 bases). With 1 base removed from V and 0 bases from J, the gap between germline ends came to 10 bases. Germline V CDR1 and CDR2: LGHNA, YSLEER. The CDR3 is made up of 16 amino acids. CDR3 region: CASSQALASSYNEQFF. The CDR3 DNA sequence: TGCGCCAGCAGCCAAGCTCTAGCGAGCTCCTACAATGAGCAGTTCTTC.

On this clone itself: The identical CDR3 is also encoded by other nucleotide sequences in the sample. This chain links TRBV19 with TRBJ1-1; perhaps TRBD1 as D (5 bases). The CDR3 length is 12 residues. Germline values: CDR1 LNHDA, CDR2 SQIVND (reference sequence). Trimming left V 8 bases short and J 4 bases short, with 11 bases between. CDR3 protein: CASSWGGTEAFF. The DNA for the CDR3 is TGTGCCAGTTCGTGGGGCGGCACTGAAGCTTTCTTT.

About this clone: Other DNA sequences from this sample encode an identical CDR3 as well. V is TRBV15 and J is TRBJ1-1, with 10 positions matching TRBD1. The V segment lost 5 bases and the J segment 5 bases; nucleotides outside the gene matches: 5. CDR1 is LNHNV and CDR2 is YYDKDF in the germline V gene (reference sequence). The CDR3 spans 14 residues. In DNA, the CDR3 is TGTGCCACCAGCCGGGACAGGGGAGGGACTGAAGCTTTCTTT. It codes for CATSRDRGGTEAFF.

The chain uses TRBV20-1 and TRBJ1-2, with D perhaps TRBD1 (6 bases). The CDR3 length is 14 residues. Trimming removed 3 bases at V and 4 bases at J, with 15 bases between. CDR1 DFQATT and CDR2 SNEGSKA come from the germline V gene (reference sequence). CDR3 region: CSASEGGGGYGYTF. The CDR3 DNA is TGCAGTGCTAGTGAAGGGGGAGGGGGCTATGGCTACACCTTC.

V and J are TRBV4-1 and TRBJ2-5, with TRBD2 matching over 8 bases. Germline V gene sequence: CDR1 MGHRA, CDR2 YSYEKL. Germline trimming cut 8 bases from V and 4 bases from J; bases unmatched to any gene: 9. The length of the CDR3 is 14 residues. This CDR3 is CASAPGRGAETQYF. The CDR3 bases are TGCGCCAGCGCTCCTGGGCGGGGGGCAGAGACCCAGTACTTC.

V and J are TRBV10-3 and TRBJ1-2; 9 bases align to TRBD1. The CDR3 extends over 14 amino acids. From germline, CDR1 is ENHRY and CDR2 SYGVKD. V dropped 5 bases and J dropped 5; count of bases not matched to a gene: 6. CDR3 sequence: CAISKQGASYGYTF. The CDR3 DNA follows: TGTGCCATCAGTAAACAGGGGGCATCGTATGGCTACACCTTC.

This chain uses TRBV30 with TRBJ2-7, with 9 bases fitting TRBD1. Germline V gene sequence: CDR1 GTSNPN, CDR2 SVGIG (reference sequence). The CDR3 is 15 residues long. With 3 bases clipped from V and 1 base from J, the junction kept 7 bases outside the gene matches. The CDR3 coding sequence is TGTGCCTGGAGGCCTCGGACAGGGGTTTCCTACGAGCAGTACTTC. Translated, it gives CAWRPRTGVSYEQYF.

This clone was recorded a few times. The V and J genes are TRBV29-1 and TRBJ1-2; 9 bases fit TRBD1. V was clipped by 6 bases and J by 8 bases; unmatched bases: 7. Germline V gene sequence: CDR1 SQVTM, CDR2 ANQGSEA. CDR3 length: 12 amino acids. The CDR3, as DNA: TGCAGCGTACGTGGGACAGGGCAAGGCTACACCTTC. Protein sequence: CSVRGTGQGYTF.

V is TRBV7-9 and J is TRBJ2-2; D is perhaps TRBD2 (5 bases). Germline values: CDR1 SEHNR, CDR2 FQNEAQ (reference sequence). V gave up 0 bases and J gave up 5 bases, with 13 bases separating them. The CDR3 loop spans 16 amino acids. The CDR3 here is CASSLARVQGTGELFF. CDR3 DNA sequence: TGTGCCAGCAGCTTAGCGCGGGTACAAGGGACCGGGGAGCTGTTTTTT.

The rearrangement joins TRBV7-8 to TRBJ2-2; a weak D match, TRBD1 (7 bases). Germline V gives CDR1 SGHVS, CDR2 FQNEAQ. The CDR3 runs 15 residues. With 5 bases removed from V and 7 bases from J, the gap between germline ends came to 17 bases. The CDR3 spells CASSKAGGSGGELFF. The CDR3 DNA sequence: TGTGCCAGCAGCAAAGCAGGGGGGTCCGGCGGGGAGCTGTTTTTT. The full variable domain, completed using reference TRBV7-8 and TRBJ2-2, is GAGVSQSPRYKVAKRGQDVALRCDPISGHVSLFWYQQALGQGPEFLTYFQNEAQLDKSGLPSDRFFAERPEGSVSTLKIQRTQQEDSAVYLCASSKAGGSGGELFFGEGSRLTVL.